The 12 T cell receptor beta chains below were found in one sample sequenced in a study of a mutant IDH1 vaccine in newly diagnosed glioma. No cognate antigen is known for these TCRs. Time point of the sample: week 35, safety follow-up. Doses of 300 ug of mutant IDH1 20-mer peptide were given with topical imiquimod. Some clones are missing from TCRdb's copy, which holds only in-frame ones; the method was immunoSEQ multiplex PCR. The data show about 64,000 clones, 74% seen once. Specimen: PBMCs, collected from a glioma patient whose treatment included an IDH1 peptide vaccine. The origin of the receptors is a man over 45 with glioma.

This clone was observed once. DNA of the CDR3: TGCGCCAGCAGCCAAGTCATCAGGGGGACGAATGAGCAGTTCTTC. Encoded protein: CASSQVIRGTNEQFF. V usage is TRBV4-3 and J usage is TRBJ2-1; 7 nucleotides match TRBD1. From germline, CDR1 is LGHNA and CDR2 YSLEER. J lost 7 bases, V lost 1 base, and 7 bases had no gene match. The CDR3 is 15 amino acids.

The V and J genes are TRBV5-1 and TRBJ2-5; a possible D gene is TRBD2 (7 bases). The germline V and J ends were trimmed by 9 bases and 2 bases, with 17 bases remaining between them. There are 14 residues in the CDR3. CDR1 is SGHRS and CDR2 is YFSETQ in the germline V gene. CDR3 DNA: TGCGCCACCGCTGGGGGGGGGACACAAGAGACCCAGTACTTC. Translated: CATAGGGTQETQYF.

This chain links TRBV13 with TRBJ2-7; TRBD1 is a possible D gene (5 bases). Germline V gene sequence: CDR1 PRHDT, CDR2 FYEKMQ (reference sequence). The CDR3 is 13 residues long. V was shortened by 9 bases and J by 0 bases, with 12 bases between the two germline ends. The CDR3 spells CASTDRDSYEQYF. DNA for the CDR3: TGTGCCAGTACCGACAGAGACTCCTACGAGCAGTACTTC.

V is TRBV19 and J is TRBJ1-4, with no clear D. The length of the CDR3 is 14 residues. Germline V lookup: CDR1 LNHDA, CDR2 SQIVND (reference sequence). V lost 3 bases and J lost 2, with 7 bases in between. The CDR3 nucleotides read TGTGCCAGTAGTATTCAGGTTACTAATGAAAAACTGTTTTTT. Translating it yields CASSIQVTNEKLFF.

In this sample, this clone turned up once. The genes are TRBV5-5 and TRBJ2-2; 8 bases are shared with TRBD1. Germline V gene data show CDR1 as SGHKS and CDR2 as YYEKEE (reference sequence). This CDR3 region has 15 residues. Unmatched junction bases numbered 3, after V lost 3 bases and J lost 2 bases. The CDR3 DNA sequence: TGTGCCAGCAGCTCAGGACAGGGAAACACCGGGGAGCTGTTTTTT. This translates into CASSSGQGNTGELFF.

Only a few counts were recorded for this clone. The V gene is TRBV5-1, the J gene TRBJ2-7, with D perhaps assigned TRBD1 or TRBD2 (5 bases each). Germline CDR1 and CDR2: SGHRS and YFSETQ. Trimming cost V 0 bases and J 3 bases, with 13 bases left between them. CDR3 size: 15 residues. This CDR3 reads CASSLAQGEGYEQYF. In DNA, the CDR3 is TGCGCCAGCAGCTTGGCCCAGGGAGAAGGCTACGAGCAGTACTTC.

In this sample, this clone turned up once. V and J are TRBV4-3 and TRBJ2-1; 8 bases match TRBD2. The CDR3 contains 17 residues. V lost 0 bases and J lost 4; bases outside the gene matches: 8. Germline V gene data show CDR1 as LGHNA and CDR2 as YSLEER. Written as DNA, the CDR3 is TGCGCCAGCAGCCAAGATCTAACGGGGGGGGTGTACAATGAGCAGTTCTTC. This sequence encodes CASSQDLTGGVYNEQFF.

V gene TRBV6-5 combines with J gene TRBJ2-7; no clear D gene. The CDR3 is 15 amino acids. CDR1 and CDR2 (germline): MNHEY, SVGAGI. Trimming stripped 8 bases from V and 0 bases from J, with 17 bases between. Here the CDR3 reads CASRGGGLSSYEQYF. The CDR3 region has the DNA TGTGCCAGCCGCGGTGGCGGATTAAGCTCCTACGAGCAGTACTTC.

V and J are TRBV29-1 and TRBJ2-2; TRBD2 might be the D (6 bases). The germline CDR1 and CDR2 sequences are SQVTM and ANQGSEA. CDR3 length: 14 amino acids. Trimming left V 7 bases short and J 2 bases short, with 14 bases between. The CDR3 loop reads CSASRDFNTGELFF. In DNA, the CDR3 is TGCAGCGCCTCCCGGGACTTCAACACCGGGGAGCTGTTTTTT.

This clone was detected once. The chain employs TRBV4-3 and TRBJ1-4; D not certain. The germline CDR1 and CDR2 sequences are LGHNA and YSLEER. CDR3 length: 15 amino acids. V was clipped by 5 bases and J by 0 bases, with 10 bases between them. The CDR3 spells CASSSGVATNEKLFF. The DNA for the CDR3 is TGCGCCAGCAGCTCCGGGGTGGCAACTAATGAAAAACTGTTTTTT.

The V and J genes are TRBV4-2 and TRBJ2-5, with unresolved D. Germline-derived CDR1 and CDR2 are LGHNA and YNFKEQ. CDR3 size: 16 residues. V was shortened by 1 base and J by 0 bases, with 12 bases between the two germline ends. This CDR3 is CASSQGADSYQETQYF. The CDR3 bases are TGTGCCAGCAGCCAAGGGGCCGATTCGTACCAAGAGACCCAGTACTTC.

The rearrangement joins TRBV4-1 to TRBJ2-7; D perhaps matches TRBD1 (6 bases). V dropped 1 base and J dropped 7 bases, with 14 bases sitting between them. Per germline, CDR1 MGHRA and CDR2 YSYEKL. The CDR3 length is 14 residues. The CDR3 reads CASSQGQALGEQYF. The CDR3, as DNA: TGCGCCAGCAGCCAAGGACAGGCGCTGGGGGAGCAGTACTTC.